Below, 31 T cell receptor beta chains from the same sample are listed, as sequenced in a study of blood T cell repertoires in COVID-19. Here immunoSEQ multiplex PCR was the method, and the copy in TCRdb shows in-frame clones only, minus some. The data show roughly 240,000 clones, about 89% seen once. The source material was peripheral blood. These receptors originate from an older woman who had recovered from COVID-19.

This chain links TRBV4-2 with TRBJ1-1; tentative D call: TRBD1 (5 bases). Germline CDR1 is LGHNA and CDR2 is YNFKEQ. With 0 bases removed from V and 10 bases from J, the gap between germline ends came to 15 bases. The CDR3 is 14 amino acids. The CDR3 sequence is CASSQELSGGGAFF. The CDR3 nucleotides are TGTGCCAGCAGCCAAGAATTATCGGGGGGTGGAGCTTTCTTT.

The rearrangement joins TRBV9 to TRBJ1-5; perhaps TRBD1 as D (6 bases). There are 15 residues in the CDR3. Trimming shortened V by 2 bases and J by 0 bases, and 9 bases separated the two germline ends. Germline V CDR1 and CDR2: SGDLS, YYNGEE. In DNA form, the CDR3 reads TGTGCCAGCAGCGTCACAGGGAGTAGCAATCAGCCCCAGCATTTT. Amino acid sequence: CASSVTGSSNQPQHF.

The rearrangement joins TRBV25-1 to TRBJ1-2; possibly TRBD1 for D (5 bases). This CDR3 comprises 13 residues. The germline V gene has CDR1 MGHDK and CDR2 SYGVNS. The V and J ends lost 0 bases and 4 bases respectively, with 6 bases between them. The CDR3 DNA reads as TGTGCCAGCAGTGAATATACAGGCTATGGCTACACCTTC. This codes for CASSEYTGYGYTF.

This clone has just one count. This chain links TRBV18 with TRBJ1-6, with 10 positions matching TRBD1. The CDR3 runs to 18 residues. Germline V lookup: CDR1 KGHSH, CDR2 LQKENI. V trimming: 3 bases; J trimming: 13 bases; junction bases outside the gene matches: 18. Here the CDR3 reads CASSPYPPGQGRPPPLHF. For the CDR3, the DNA is TGTGCCAGCTCACCCTACCCCCCGGGACAGGGGCGACCCCCGCCCCTCCACTTT.

This sequence joins TRBV6-6 and TRBJ2-7, with unresolved D. This CDR3 is 11 amino acids long. The germline gives CDR1 MNHNY, CDR2 SVGAGI (reference sequence). Deletions cut 5 bases from V and 7 bases from J, with 9 bases between. CDR3 residues: CASSPYREQYF. DNA for the CDR3: TGTGCCAGCAGTCCCTACAGAGAGCAGTACTTC.

The rearrangement links TRBV19 to TRBJ1-6, with D hard to call. In germline, CDR1 is LNHDA, CDR2 SQIVND (reference sequence). The CDR3 has 13 residues. The V and J ends lost 4 bases and 7 bases respectively, with 8 bases between them. The CDR3 protein is CASSSARNSPLHF. In DNA form, the CDR3 reads TGTGCCAGTAGTAGCGCCCGAAATTCACCCCTCCACTTT.

V and J are TRBV29-1 and TRBJ2-7; TRBD2 aligns across 11 bases. The CDR3 totals 13 residues. With V trimmed by 6 bases and J by 7 bases, 8 bases remained unmatched. Germline V gene lookup returns CDR1 SQVTM and CDR2 ANQGSEA. The CDR3 loop is CSVTSGGPQEQYF. The CDR3 nucleotides are TGCAGCGTAACTAGCGGGGGCCCTCAGGAGCAGTACTTC.

J is TRBJ2-1 and V is TRBV7-2, with D possibly being TRBD1 (5 bases). The CDR3 has 16 amino acids. CDR1 and CDR2 from the germline V gene are SGHTA and FQGNSA. V was clipped by 1 base and J by 5 bases, with 15 bases between them. CDR3 sequence: CASSLEGLNLHNEQFF. The DNA of the CDR3 is TGTGCCAGCAGCTTAGAGGGGCTTAACCTCCACAATGAGCAGTTCTTC.

This clone was detected only a few times. V and J are TRBV7-8 and TRBJ1-2; D possibly corresponds to TRBD1 (6 bases). Per germline, CDR1 SGHVS and CDR2 FQNEAQ. This CDR3 is 13 amino acids long. The V end lost 1 base, the J end lost 6 bases, and 9 bases lay between the germline ends. CDR3: CASSLVGGDGYTF. Here the CDR3 DNA reads TGTGCCAGCAGCTTAGTAGGGGGGGATGGCTACACCTTC.

This chain uses TRBV3-1 (or the pseudogene TRBV3-2) with TRBJ2-3, with D maybe TRBD1 (5 bases). V was cut by 0 bases and J by 2 bases, with 21 bases left in between. Germline loops: CDR1 LGHDT, CDR2 YNNKEL (reference sequence). The CDR3 extends over 19 amino acids. CDR3 sequence (DNA): TGTGCCAGCAGCCAAGATCTGGTGTGGGGCCGCCCGAACACAGATACGCAGTATTTT. Translation: CASSQDLVWGRPNTDTQYF.

The chain employs TRBV6-5 and TRBJ1-1; perhaps TRBD1 as D (5 bases). The germline V gene encodes CDR1 MNHEY and CDR2 SVGAGI. This CDR3 comprises 15 residues. Trimming cost V 6 bases and J 3 bases, with 17 bases left between them. As DNA, the CDR3 is TGTGCCAGCAGGGCAGGGTTGTGGGGTGACACTGAAGCTTTCTTT. Encoded protein: CASRAGLWGDTEAFF.

In DNA, the CDR3 is TGCGCCAGCAGCGAAATAGGGACAGGGGACACTGAAGCTTTCTTT. This sequence encodes CASSEIGTGDTEAFF. V usage is TRBV5-1 and J usage is TRBJ1-1; 10 nucleotides agree with TRBD1. This CDR3 contains 15 residues. Per germline, CDR1 SGHRS and CDR2 YFSETQ. V shed 4 bases and J 3 bases; nucleotides not matched to a gene: 6.

This clone has only one observation. V and J are TRBV6-6 and TRBJ2-5, with a tentative D call TRBD2 (7 bases). V was trimmed by 2 bases and J by 5 bases, leaving 9 bases between them. Germline V gene lookup returns CDR1 MNHNY and CDR2 SVGAGI (reference sequence). This CDR3 has 13 amino acids. The CDR3 nucleotides read TGTGCCAGCAGTTACGGGGGGGCGGAGACCCAGTACTTC. Amino acids: CASSYGGAETQYF.

The rearrangement links TRBV27 to TRBJ1-5; possibly TRBD1 for D (6 bases). Germline V lookup: CDR1 MNHEY, CDR2 SMNVEV (reference sequence). This CDR3 has 18 residues. V lost 4 bases and J lost 5, with 24 bases in between. CDR3 sequence: CASSSTIPGGGLDQPQHF. The CDR3 bases are TGTGCCAGCAGTTCAACCATACCCGGGGGGGGGCTGGATCAGCCCCAGCATTTT.

The V and J genes are TRBV19 and TRBJ1-4, with D tentatively TRBD1 (6 bases). Germline V gene data show CDR1 as LNHDA and CDR2 as SQIVND (reference sequence). The CDR3 loop spans 15 amino acids. Trimming took 5 bases from V and 0 from J, leaving 10 bases between them. CDR3 sequence reads: CASSLDSATNEKLFF. CDR3 coding DNA: TGTGCCAGTAGTCTGGACAGCGCAACTAATGAAAAACTGTTTTTT.

The chain is built from TRBV5-1 and TRBJ1-4; 8 nucleotides align to TRBD1. The CDR3 spans 15 residues. Germline V gene data show CDR1 as SGHRS and CDR2 as YFSETQ. Unmatched junction bases numbered 4, after V lost 3 bases and J lost 3 bases. The chain's CDR3 is CASSSVTGANEKLFF. The DNA of the CDR3 is TGCGCCAGCAGCTCCGTGACAGGGGCTAATGAAAAACTGTTTTTT.

The chain is built from TRBV14 and TRBJ1-1, with TRBD1 matching 12 bases. Germline V gene sequence: CDR1 SGHDN, CDR2 FVKESK. Unmatched junction bases numbered 5, after V lost 1 base and J lost 5 bases. The CDR3 is made up of 16 amino acids. CDR3 nucleotide sequence: TGTGCCAGCAGCCAAGCCCGGGACAGGGGGCGAACTGAAGCTTTCTTT. Encoded protein: CASSQARDRGRTEAFF. Combining the CDR3 with reference TRBV14 and TRBJ1-1 gives the whole variable domain EAGVTQFPSHSVIEKGQTVTLRCDPISGHDNLYWYRRVMGKEIKFLLHFVKESKQDESGMPNNRFLAERTGGTYSTLKVQPAELEDSGVYFCASSQARDRGRTEAFFGQGTRLTVV.

The chain is built from TRBV5-1 and TRBJ1-4; maybe TRBD1 (5 bases). The CDR3 runs to 16 residues. Germline-derived CDR1 and CDR2 are SGHRS and YFSETQ. V was trimmed by 4 bases and J by 5 bases, leaving 18 bases between them. Here the CDR3 reads CASSPGGGEPNEKLFF. The CDR3 coding sequence is TGCGCCAGCAGCCCAGGTGGGGGGGAACCAAATGAAAAACTGTTTTTT. Based on the CDR3 plus reference TRBV5-1 and TRBJ1-4, the full variable domain is KAGVTQTPRYLIKTRGQQVTLSCSPISGHRSVSWYQQTPGQGLQFLFEYFSETQRNKGNFPGRFSGRQFSNSRSEMNVSTLELGDSALYLCASSPGGGEPNEKLFFGSGTQLSVL.

This clone was detected once. The rearrangement joins TRBV3-1 (or the pseudogene TRBV3-2) to TRBJ1-1; D unresolved. Per germline, CDR1 LGHDT and CDR2 YNNKEL (reference sequence). Trimming shortened V by 2 bases and J by 3 bases, and 10 bases separated the two germline ends. The CDR3 is 14 residues long. CDR3 sequence: CASSQPGIDTEAFF. CDR3 nucleotides: TGTGCCAGCAGCCAACCGGGAATAGACACTGAAGCTTTCTTT.

Only one count was recorded for this clone. The rearrangement links TRBV19 to TRBJ2-2, with 7 bases matching TRBD1. The CDR3 totals 14 residues. Germline V gene data show CDR1 as LNHDA and CDR2 as SQIVND (reference sequence). V was pared by 5 bases and J by 4 bases, with 4 bases of the junction left unmatched. Here the CDR3 DNA reads TGTGCCAGTAGTGCAAACAGGGGCACCGGGGAGCTGTTTTTT. Protein product: CASSANRGTGELFF.

The rearrangement joins TRBV4-1 to TRBJ2-5, with D unresolved. The CDR3 spans 13 residues. Trimming shortened V by 1 base and J by 0 bases, and 3 bases separated the two germline ends. Germline CDR1 reads MGHRA; CDR2 reads YSYEKL. As DNA, the CDR3 is TGCGCCAGCAGCCAAGTAGACCAAGAGACCCAGTACTTC. Encoded protein: CASSQVDQETQYF.

The chain has TRBV6-2 or TRBV6-3 and TRBJ2-7; 10 nucleotides match TRBD2. Germline V gives CDR1 MNHEY, CDR2 SVGEGT. V dropped 4 bases and J dropped 0; count of bases not matched to a gene: 9. The CDR3 spans 17 residues. Here the CDR3 DNA reads TGTGCCAGCAGTTTCCATTTTAGCGGGGGGAGCTCCTACGAGCAGTACTTC. Translating gives CASSFHFSGGSSYEQYF.

This chain uses TRBV7-9 with TRBJ1-3, with 7 bases identical to TRBD1. Germline trimming cut 4 bases from V and 6 bases from J; bases unmatched to any gene: 6. Germline CDR1 and CDR2: SEHNR and FQNEAQ (reference sequence). This CDR3 has 14 amino acids. The CDR3 sequence is CASSSGQVVNTIYF. CDR3 DNA: TGTGCCAGCAGCTCAGGACAGGTAGTAAACACCATATATTTT.

The chain has TRBV4-2 and TRBJ2-2, with 9 bases aligning to TRBD2. The CDR3 is made up of 17 amino acids. Trimming removed 0 bases from V and 4 bases from J; junction bases left unmatched: 6. The germline V gene encodes CDR1 LGHNA and CDR2 YNFKEQ. The DNA for the CDR3 is TGTGCCAGCAGCCAAGATATAAGGCGGGGGGGCACCGGGGAGCTGTTTTTT. Its translation: CASSQDIRRGGTGELFF.

The chain links TRBV7-2 to TRBJ2-7; 11 positions agree with TRBD2. CDR1 SGHTA and CDR2 FQGNSA come from the germline V gene. V lost 3 bases to trimming and J lost 4 bases; unmatched junction nucleotides: 5. The CDR3 totals 15 residues. This chain's CDR3 is CASSFLAGGFYEQYF. CDR3 coding DNA: TGTGCCAGCAGCTTCTTAGCGGGGGGGTTTTACGAGCAGTACTTC.

This clone appeared a single time. The rearrangement links TRBV28 to TRBJ1-2; 7 nucleotides line up with TRBD1. This CDR3 has 14 residues. V lost 6 bases and J lost 4; bases outside the gene matches: 8. Germline V CDR1 and CDR2: MDHEN, SYDVKM. DNA for the CDR3: TGTGCCAGCAGAGCAGGGGGTACTGGCTATGGCTACACCTTC. It codes for CASRAGGTGYGYTF.

This clone was seen a handful of times. This rearrangement joins TRBV6-5 to TRBJ1-1; the D is unclear. The CDR3 loop spans 13 amino acids. CDR1 and CDR2 (germline): MNHEY, SVGAGI. The V end lost 7 bases, the J end lost 0 bases, and 9 bases lay between the germline ends. The CDR3 sequence is CASTGSLNTEAFF. The CDR3 nucleotides are TGTGCCAGCACGGGATCTCTGAACACTGAAGCTTTCTTT.

This clone was seen only once. This chain uses TRBV13 with TRBJ2-2; weak D call: TRBD1 (5 bases). The V gene lost 3 bases and the J gene lost 4 bases, with 12 bases spanning the gap. CDR1 PRHDT and CDR2 FYEKMQ come from the germline V gene (reference sequence). This CDR3 has 15 amino acids. In DNA, the CDR3 is TGTGCCAGCAGCTTCAGGGTGTATGTCACCGGGGAGCTGTTTTTT. Protein product: CASSFRVYVTGELFF. The full variable domain, its missing parts supplied by reference TRBV13 and TRBJ2-2, is AAGVIQSPRHLIKEKRETATLKCYPIPRHDTVYWYQQGPGQDPQFLISFYEKMQSDKGSIPDRFSAQQFSDYHSELNMSSLELGDSALYFCASSFRVYVTGELFFGEGSRLTVL.

Comments on this clone: An end of the junction does not agree with germline; a read error may underlie this. V is TRBV27 and J is TRBJ2-2, with TRBD2 matching over 9 bases. The V gene's germline CDR1 is MNHEY and CDR2 SMNVEV (reference sequence). The CDR3 consists of 16 residues. DNA for the CDR3: TGTGCCAGCAGTCTATCTAGCGGGGCCAGCCTGGGGGAGCTGTTTTTT. It yields the protein CASSLSSGASLGELFF.

The genes are TRBV5-1 and TRBJ2-3; 7 bases map to TRBD1. Unmatched junction bases numbered 5, after V lost 0 bases and J lost 1 base. The CDR3 covers 16 residues. Germline V gene data show CDR1 as SGHRS and CDR2 as YFSETQ. The CDR3 protein is CASSLAPTGGTDTQYF. In nucleotides, the CDR3 is TGCGCCAGCAGCTTGGCCCCTACAGGGGGCACAGATACGCAGTATTTT.

CDR3 sequence: CATSDSSGYEAFF. The CDR3 DNA is TGTGCCACCAGTGATTCCTCAGGGTATGAAGCTTTCTTT. V usage is TRBV24-1 and J usage is TRBJ1-1, with a possible D match to TRBD1 (5 bases). This CDR3 has 13 amino acids. V was cut by 2 bases and J by 7 bases, with 10 bases left in between. The V gene's germline CDR1 is KGHDR and CDR2 SFDVKD.